This TCR beta chain is from a study of blood T cell repertoires in COVID-19 (TCRdb year 2020). A note on the overall study: Samples from collaborators originated in the United States, Italy and Spain and spanned both the acute and convalescent phases of COVID-19. The samples were drawn from the first 160 participants of the ongoing ImmuneRACE study and from over a thousand subjects provided by 6 global collaborators. A freely available public database, intended as a resource for researchers studying the immune response to SARS-CoV-2, is where the repertoires were released. Where available, HLA class I and class II types were obtained from metadata supplied by the sample provider rather than from assay-based typing. The dataset comprised deeply sampled blood TCRbeta repertoires from subjects exposed to, actively infected with, or recovered from COVID-19. Sample metadata almost always included a de-identified subject ID, COVID-19 status, age in years and sex. The material from the prospective study consisted of cDNA or gDNA derived from T cells, B-cell-depleted T cells, or PBMCs. Results the study describes overall, beyond this receptor: Clinical and demographic metadata were provided uncurated, with the amount varying by source and participant.

This clone was recorded once. The antigen it binds to is not known. Base qualities are missing; no much larger clone stands one base away. Participants in the prospective study were enrolled through a virtual design, were aged about 18 to 100 years, and lived in 20 to 30 United States geographic areas. To assign participants to cohorts, the prospective study relied on clinical history that participants themselves reported in a screening survey and a study questionnaire. Recovered participants in ImmuneRACE Cohort 3 were defined by two consecutive negative NP/OP PCR tests, clearance by a healthcare professional, or resolution of symptoms. In the prospective study, whole blood, serum and a nasopharyngeal or oropharyngeal swab were collected from each participant by mobile phlebotomists. Additional blood draws and questionnaires over an approximately two-month period could optionally be provided by prospective study participants. Prospective study blood samples were shipped either frozen or at room temperature before DNA extraction.

The immunoSEQ Assay, a bias-controlled multiplex PCR, was used to amplify TCRbeta CDR3 regions from genomic DNA. The original pipeline was this. Within the assay, amplification of reference gene primers was used to estimate how many nucleated cells each sample contained. To quantify the absolute abundance of each unique TCRbeta CDR3 rearrangement, sequence reads were collapsed and filtered. Productive Simpson clonality was computed per sample as the square root of Simpson's diversity index over productive rearrangements. In TCRdb, the immuneACCESS table is reduced to in-frame sequences with V and J assigned. These tables do not hold every clone; where another copy was compared, an unresolved V gene accounts for under half, and the others remain unexplained. V, J and clone size derive from that table, while D and trimming were established from the DNA sequence. This sample is represented by a few hundred thousand clones; 80% to 85% of them were singletons. Of the sample, approximately 5% is held by the ten largest clones.

The receptor's source is a woman between 50 and 59 years old who had recovered from COVID-19. Material for sequencing was PBMCs or T cells enriched from blood (not recorded which).

The CDR3 has the sequence CASGDPLSGSHIQYF. In nucleotide form, the sequence is TGTGCCAGCGGGGATCCCTTAAGCGGGAGTCACATTCAGTACTTC. The rearranged segments are TRBV4-2 and TRBJ2-4; 8 junctional bases match TRBD2. As encoded in the germline V gene, CDR1 is LGHNA while CDR2 is YNFKEQ. Trimming takes 8 bases off V and 8 bases off J; junction bases not matched to a gene: 14. The CDR3, from cysteine to phenylalanine, totals 15 residues. Just CDR3 DNA is preserved here, 45 bases in frame from base 1.